The 22 T cell receptor beta chains given below trace back to one sample, sequenced in a study of cytomegalovirus exposure and HLA in healthy donors. Use of 60 Vbeta and 13 Jbeta primers characterized the PCR. Sequenced by immunoSEQ multiplex PCR; TCRdb stores in-frame clones only, minus some. The sample has 120,000 to 150,000 clones, roughly 80% seen once. The sequenced sample was PBMCs. All receptors derive from a woman under 40 in good health and CMV-seronegative.

V is TRBV14 and J is TRBJ2-5; tentatively, D is TRBD1 (5 bases). From germline, CDR1 is SGHDN and CDR2 FVKESK. The CDR3 sequence is 14 residues long. Trimming left V 0 bases short and J 5 bases short, with 10 bases between. In DNA, the CDR3 is TGTGCCAGCAGCCAAGAAGTAGGGGCTGAGACCCAGTACTTC. This translates into CASSQEVGAETQYF.

V usage is TRBV5-1 and J usage is TRBJ2-3, with D maybe TRBD2 (7 bases). Trimming removed 7 bases at V and 4 bases at J, with 16 bases between. Germline-derived CDR1 and CDR2 are SGHRS and YFSETQ. The CDR3 is made up of 14 amino acids. The CDR3 region has the DNA TGCGCCAGCGGGGGCGGGAGTGGGGCAGATACGCAGTATTTT. Its translation: CASGGGSGADTQYF.

V usage is TRBV30 and J usage is TRBJ2-3; TRBD2 matches at 8 bases. J was trimmed by 2 bases and V by 4 bases; bases with no gene match: 5. This CDR3 region has 14 residues. In germline, CDR1 is GTSNPN, CDR2 SVGIG (reference sequence). The CDR3: CAWNDGGATDTQYF. For the CDR3, the DNA is TGTGCCTGGAATGACGGGGGGGCCACAGATACGCAGTATTTT.

V usage is TRBV2 and J usage is TRBJ1-5; 7 positions match TRBD1. The CDR3 has 14 residues. Germline loops: CDR1 SNHLY, CDR2 FYNNEI. Trimming at V came to 6 bases and at J to 6 bases, leaving 8 bases not matched to a gene. CDR3 coding DNA: TGTGCCAGCAGCAGATCAGGGGGTAGTCAGCCCCAGCATTTT. Translation: CASSRSGGSQPQHF.

J is TRBJ2-3 and V is TRBV4-1; D possibly corresponds to TRBD2 (5 bases). CDR1 and CDR2 (germline): MGHRA, YSYEKL. This CDR3 region has 16 residues. Trimming took off 3 bases at V and 0 bases at J, with 13 bases between the two ends. CDR3 sequence (DNA): TGCGCCAGCAGCCACCGGGAATTAACTAGCACAGATACGCAGTATTTT. Residues: CASSHRELTSTDTQYF.

V usage is TRBV7-8 and J usage is TRBJ1-1; 9 bases are a match to TRBD1. Germline V gene lookup returns CDR1 SGHVS and CDR2 FQNEAQ. The CDR3 is 15 amino acids. V was pared by 0 bases and J by 11 bases, with 10 bases of the junction left unmatched. CDR3 in amino acids: CASSLARDRASGAFF. The CDR3 DNA is TGTGCCAGCAGCTTAGCCCGGGACAGGGCGAGTGGGGCTTTCTTT.

The chain is built from TRBV5-4 and TRBJ2-3; 8 nucleotides align to TRBD1. J gave up 0 bases and V 3 bases, and 3 bases lay outside the gene matches. CDR3 size: 15 residues. Germline values: CDR1 SGHNT, CDR2 YYREEE (reference sequence). CDR3 residues: CASSWDRRSTDTQYF. Here the CDR3 DNA reads TGTGCCAGCAGCTGGGACAGGAGGAGCACAGATACGCAGTATTTT.

The chain employs TRBV6-1 and TRBJ2-5, with a weak D call TRBD2 (6 bases). The germline CDR1 and CDR2 sequences are MNHNS and SASEGT. The V gene lost 10 bases and the J gene lost 5 bases, with 20 bases spanning the gap. The CDR3 runs 14 residues. CDR3 region: CATAGRTPGETQYF. CDR3 DNA sequence: TGTGCCACCGCGGGACGCACCCCTGGCGAGACCCAGTACTTC.

Only one count was recorded for this clone. This chain joins TRBV4-1 and TRBJ2-3; unclear D gene. Germline V gene lookup returns CDR1 MGHRA and CDR2 YSYEKL. The CDR3 contains 14 residues. V was trimmed by 7 bases and J by 4 bases, leaving 15 bases between them. CDR3 sequence (DNA): TGCGCCAGCACCGACTCCCCACGCGCAGATACGCAGTATTTT. This sequence encodes CASTDSPRADTQYF.

This sequence joins TRBV5-4 and TRBJ2-1, with 8 positions matching TRBD1. This CDR3 contains 14 residues. The germline gives CDR1 SGHNT, CDR2 YYREEE (reference sequence). The V segment lost 5 bases and the J segment 1 base; nucleotides outside the gene matches: 2. This CDR3 is CASRDRASYNEQFF. The CDR3 nucleotides read TGTGCCAGCAGGGACAGGGCGTCCTACAATGAGCAGTTCTTC.

V usage is TRBV10-1 and J usage is TRBJ2-1; D is perhaps TRBD2 (6 bases). V was clipped by 2 bases and J by 4 bases, with 12 bases between them. CDR3 length: 15 residues. Germline CDR1 and CDR2: WNHNN and SYGVQD (reference sequence). CDR3 loop: CASSENSGWYNEQFF. The DNA of the CDR3 is TGCGCCAGCAGTGAGAATAGCGGATGGTACAATGAGCAGTTCTTC.

With respect to this clone: This sample includes further DNA sequences coding for the same CDR3. This chain joins TRBV5-1 and TRBJ2-3, with 7 nucleotides matching TRBD1. The junction had 3 bases not matched to a gene; V was cut back by 4 bases and J by 1 base. CDR3 length equals 14 residues. Germline-derived CDR1 and CDR2 are SGHRS and YFSETQ. CDR3 in DNA: TGCGCCAGCAGCCCAGGACAGGGCACAGATACGCAGTATTTT. Its translation: CASSPGQGTDTQYF.

The chain has TRBV10-2 and TRBJ1-1; 8 bases line up with TRBD1. Germline CDR1 WSHSY, CDR2 SAAADI. V lost 5 bases and J lost 3; bases outside the gene matches: 5. This CDR3 has 14 residues. Here the CDR3 DNA reads TGCGCCAGCAGTCAGACAGGGGCGGACACTGAAGCTTTCTTT. Translated, it gives CASSQTGADTEAFF.

The chain carries TRBV19 and TRBJ2-5; 8 positions match TRBD1. Matching the DNA end better, TRBJ2-7 makes the J call doubtful. The CDR3 has 14 amino acids. CDR1 is LNHDA and CDR2 is SQIVND in the germline V gene (reference sequence). The CDR3 nucleotides are TGTGCCAGTAGTGAAACAGGGGGGTCCTACGAGCAGTACTTC. Residues: CASSETGGSYEQYF.

The rearrangement uses TRBV5-6 and TRBJ2-2; 7 bases are shared with TRBD1. Losses at the gene ends were 2 bases for V and 4 bases for J; bases not matched to a gene: 5. The CDR3 sequence is 15 residues long. CDR1 is SGHDT and CDR2 is YYEEEE in the germline V gene. The chain's CDR3 is CASSFWDRPTGELFF. The CDR3 nucleotides read TGTGCCAGCAGCTTTTGGGACAGACCCACCGGGGAGCTGTTTTTT.

This chain uses TRBV7-3 with TRBJ1-2, with D perhaps matching TRBD1 (6 bases). CDR3 size: 15 residues. CDR1 is SGHTA, CDR2 FQGTGA, per germline. V was cut by 5 bases and J by 8 bases, with 21 bases left in between. The CDR3 here is CASSPRTVPNEGYTF. The CDR3 DNA sequence: TGTGCCAGCAGCCCTCGGACAGTTCCAAACGAGGGCTACACCTTC.

The chain is built from TRBV30 and TRBJ2-6; D is undetermined. Germline V gives CDR1 GTSNPN, CDR2 SVGIG (reference sequence). This CDR3 contains 13 residues. Trimming stripped 3 bases from V and 4 bases from J, with 7 bases between. CDR3 region: CAWSSFGANVLTF. The CDR3 bases are TGTGCCTGGAGCTCCTTCGGGGCCAACGTCCTGACTTTC.

V usage is TRBV30 and J usage is TRBJ2-5; 7 positions match TRBD2. The CDR3 is made up of 12 amino acids. CDR1 GTSNPN and CDR2 SVGIG come from the germline V gene (reference sequence). Losses at the gene ends were 6 bases for V and 5 bases for J; bases not matched to a gene: 6. CDR3 protein: CACYWGGETQYF. CDR3 DNA sequence: TGTGCCTGCTACTGGGGGGGGGAGACCCAGTACTTC.

The chain uses TRBV9 and TRBJ1-3; tentative D call: TRBD1 (5 bases). The length of the CDR3 is 14 residues. The germline V gene has CDR1 SGDLS and CDR2 YYNGEE. Trimming removed 0 bases at V and 2 bases at J, with 6 bases between. CDR3 in DNA: TGTGCCAGCAGCGTAGCAGGGACTGGAAACACCATATATTTT. The encoded protein is CASSVAGTGNTIYF.

The rearrangement uses TRBV7-6 and TRBJ2-3, with 14 nucleotides matching TRBD2. The CDR3 sequence is 19 residues long. The germline V gene encodes CDR1 SGHVS and CDR2 FNYEAQ. The junction had 15 bases not matched to a gene; V was cut back by 5 bases and J by 5 bases. CDR3 in amino acids: CASSQLGAGTSGGKDTQYF. CDR3 nucleotide sequence: TGTGCCAGCAGCCAGCTGGGGGCCGGGACTAGCGGGGGAAAAGATACGCAGTATTTT.

This rearrangement joins TRBV19 to TRBJ2-2, with 7 bases aligning to TRBD1. V lost 1 base and J lost 3; bases outside the gene matches: 5. This CDR3 has 16 residues. CDR1 and CDR2 (germline): LNHDA, SQIVND (reference sequence). The CDR3 DNA sequence: TGTGCCAGTAGTATAGCTGGGACAGAGGACACCGGGGAGCTGTTTTTT. Its translation is CASSIAGTEDTGELFF.

This clone was counted a few times. The chain carries TRBV6-1 and TRBJ1-4, with unresolved D. Germline V gene data show CDR1 as MNHNS and CDR2 as SASEGT. CDR3 length: 13 residues. V lost 5 bases to trimming and J lost 5 bases, with 9 bases between them. DNA of the CDR3: TGTGCCAGCAGTCGGGATTCAAATGAAAAACTGTTTTTT. This translates into CASSRDSNEKLFF.